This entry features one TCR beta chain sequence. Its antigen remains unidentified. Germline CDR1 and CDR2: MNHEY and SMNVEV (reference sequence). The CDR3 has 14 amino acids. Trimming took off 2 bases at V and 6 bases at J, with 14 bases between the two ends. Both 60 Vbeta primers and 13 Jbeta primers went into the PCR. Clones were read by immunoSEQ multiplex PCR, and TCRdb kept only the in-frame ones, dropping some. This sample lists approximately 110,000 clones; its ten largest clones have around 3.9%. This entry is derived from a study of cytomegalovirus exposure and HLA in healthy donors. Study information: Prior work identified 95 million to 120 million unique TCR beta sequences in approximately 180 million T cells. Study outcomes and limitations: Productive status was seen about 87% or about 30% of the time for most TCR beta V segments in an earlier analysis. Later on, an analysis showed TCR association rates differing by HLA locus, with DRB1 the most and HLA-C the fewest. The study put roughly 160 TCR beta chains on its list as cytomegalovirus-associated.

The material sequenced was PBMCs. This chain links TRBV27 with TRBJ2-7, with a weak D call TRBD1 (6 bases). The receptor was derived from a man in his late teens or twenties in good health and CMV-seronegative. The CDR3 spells CASSLNAGVFEQYF. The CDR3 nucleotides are TGTGCCAGCAGTTTAAACGCAGGGGTCTTCGAGCAGTACTTC.